The present entry profiles one T cell receptor beta chain with its context. The CDR3 is made up of 14 amino acids. Looked up from germline, CDR1 is SGHNT and CDR2 is YYREEE (reference sequence). Trimming cost V 3 bases and J 5 bases, with 11 bases left between them. This sample is drawn from a study of blood T cell repertoires in COVID-19. Study-level background: Samples taken during acute and convalescent COVID-19 were collected in the United States, Italy and Spain.

As processed by the authors: Amplification from reference gene primers served as the basis for estimated nucleated cell counts. Measured with immunoSEQ multiplex PCR; TCRdb has only the in-frame clones, and not every one. V, J and clone size are those of that table, while D and trimming were read from the DNA. This table holds over 15,000 clones, approximately 88% found once. The TCR sequence derives from a woman over 75 with COVID-19, enrolled during active disease. V gene TRBV5-4 combines with J gene TRBJ2-2; D perhaps matches TRBD1 (6 bases). The specimen sequenced was peripheral blood. The CDR3 loop reads CASSSTRGTGELFF. CDR3 in DNA: TGTGCCAGCAGCTCTACCAGGGGAACCGGGGAGCTGTTTTTT.